The present entry profiles one T cell receptor beta chain with its context. Its target is unknown. The junction departs from the called germline gene at one end, perhaps through a read error. The sample belongs to a study of cytomegalovirus exposure and HLA in healthy donors. The study, taken as a whole, reports: The dataset shows that most TCR sequences were rare, while some public TCRs occurred in many donors.

The CDR3 spans 16 residues. Germline V lookup: CDR1 SEHNR, CDR2 FQNEAQ (reference sequence). Primers: 60 Vbeta forward and 13 Jbeta reverse. The protocol was immunoSEQ multiplex PCR, while the TCRdb copy is restricted to in-frame clones and leaves out a portion. Among about 160,000 clones listed, about 80% were seen once. Sequencing used PBMCs. The origin of this receptor is a man aged 25 to 45 in good health and CMV-seronegative. This chain uses TRBV7-9 with TRBJ2-6; D is perhaps TRBD1 (5 bases). DNA for the CDR3: TGTTCCAGCAGCGACCCGACAGCCTCTGGGGCCAACGTCCTGACTTTC. The encoded protein is CSSSDPTASGANVLTF.